The 26 T cell receptor beta chains presented below share a single source sample, sequenced in a study of blood T cells in healthy people across ages (dated by TCRdb to the mid-2010s). Library generation was performed with 5' RACE. Sequencing was carried out with an Illumina HiSeq 2500. A second roughly 7 to 11 cycle PCR used a sample-barcoded 5' primer and a J-beta primer mix. TCRdb reran the public reads through fastp at Q25 and MiXCR, keeping productive beta chains. All rows with the same CDR3 protein become a single entry with the most common DNA and genes. The sample table holds 650,000 to 700,000 distinct CDR3 sequences, of which approximately 52% were seen once. The biggest ten clones account for roughly 12% of the sample. The sequencing sample was made of blood. The receptor source for this set is a woman of 80 years or more in good health.

This clonotype was detected ten times or more. This chain connects TRBV6-6 to TRBJ2-7; the match to TRBD1 covers 7 bases. Germline-derived CDR1 and CDR2 are MNHNY and SVGAGI (reference sequence). V gave up 0 bases and J gave up 4 bases; unmatched junction bases: 6. The CDR3 loop spans 15 amino acids. The CDR3: CASSYSLGQLYEQYF. The CDR3 nucleotides are TGTGCCAGCAGTTACTCCCTGGGACAGCTTTACGAGCAGTACTTC.

The chain recombines TRBV7-9 with TRBJ2-5; D not resolved. The CDR3 length is 14 residues. Germline V CDR1 and CDR2: SEHNR, FQNEAQ (reference sequence). The V gene lost 3 bases and the J gene lost 2 bases, with 10 bases spanning the gap. The CDR3 loop reads CASSFVSEQETQYF. The CDR3 nucleotides read TGTGCCAGCAGCTTCGTCTCGGAACAAGAGACCCAGTACTTC.

Comment on this clonotype: Its ends do not fully match the called genes, so a read error is possible. The rearrangement uses TRBV2 and TRBJ2-1, with 9 nucleotides matching TRBD2. Germline V CDR1 and CDR2: SNHLY, FYNNEI. The CDR3 has 21 amino acids. The CDR3 loop reads CVSSPVDLGLARGRSYNEQFF. In DNA form, the CDR3 reads TGTGTCAGCAGTCCCGTCGACCTTGGACTAGCGCGGGGACGCTCCTACAATGAGCAGTTCTTC.

This clonotype was seen ten or more times. This rearrangement joins TRBV7-2 to TRBJ2-1, with D unclear. V dropped 1 base and J dropped 4 bases, with 11 bases sitting between them. The germline gives CDR1 SGHTA, CDR2 FQGNSA. There are 15 residues in the CDR3. In DNA form, the CDR3 reads TGTGCCAGCAGCTTAGGAAACGTAGTTTACAATGAGCAGTTCTTC. Amino acid sequence: CASSLGNVVYNEQFF.

At least ten counts were recorded for this clonotype. The gene calls are TRBV20-1 and TRBJ2-7, with D maybe TRBD1 (7 bases). This CDR3 has 13 amino acids. Germline V lookup: CDR1 DFQATT, CDR2 SNEGSKA (reference sequence). Deletions cut 7 bases from V and 0 bases from J, with 13 bases between. The CDR3, as DNA: TGCAGTGTCCGACAGGGAGGCTCCTACGAGCAGTACTTC. Its translation: CSVRQGGSYEQYF.

The J gene is TRBJ2-1, the V gene TRBV11-2; possibly TRBD2 for D (7 bases). Germline V gene data show CDR1 as SGHAT and CDR2 as FQNNGV. The CDR3 is 16 amino acids. The V end was cut by 0 bases, the J end by 13 bases, with 22 bases between. CDR3 sequence (DNA): TGTGCCAGCAGCTTAGAAAGGCGGGGGCGGTCTGAGACCCAGTTCTTC. Translating it yields CASSLERRGRSETQFF.

Turning to this clonotype: This may arise from a read error, as a much more abundant clone is one base away. CDR3: CASSRPLAKNNQYF. The DNA of the CDR3 is TGCGCCAGCAGCCGGCCACTAGCCAAAAACAATCAGTACTTC. The rearrangement links TRBV4-1 to TRBJ2-4; possibly TRBD2 for D (6 bases). Germline values: CDR1 MGHRA, CDR2 YSYEKL. This CDR3 contains 14 residues.

This clonotype showed up just a few times. This chain joins TRBV30 and TRBJ1-1, with D possibly TRBD1 on 5 matching bases. The V gene's germline CDR1 is GTSNPN and CDR2 SVGIG (reference sequence). CDR3 length: 12 residues. Deletions cut 8 bases from V and 8 bases from J, with 18 bases between. CDR3: CARQRIGTEAFF. CDR3 nucleotides: TGTGCCCGGCAAAGGATAGGGACGGAAGCTTTCTTT.

For this clonotype: A read error may be the cause here, since a much bigger clone is one base away. This chain links TRBV3-1 with TRBJ2-1; D may be TRBD1 (5 bases). Germline V CDR1 and CDR2: LGHDT, YNNKEL (reference sequence). The CDR3 is 16 amino acids. Deletions cut 4 bases from V and 9 bases from J, with 22 bases between. The CDR3, as DNA: TGTGCCAGCAGCCGGACACGCCCCGGTACTGCAGCTGAGCAGTTCTTC. The encoded protein is CASSRTRPGTAAEQFF.

V usage is TRBV6-6 and J usage is TRBJ2-1; 12 nucleotides align to TRBD2. V dropped 4 bases and J dropped 0; count of bases not matched to a gene: 4. Germline CDR1 is MNHNY and CDR2 is SVGAGI (reference sequence). This CDR3 has 17 residues. For the CDR3, the DNA is TGTGCCAGCAGTTCCCTAGCGGGGGGGAGCTCCTACAATGAGCAGTTCTTC. Translated, it gives CASSSLAGGSSYNEQFF.

The genes are TRBV7-9 and TRBJ2-3; D is perhaps TRBD1 or TRBD2 (5 bases each). The CDR3 runs 13 residues. Per germline, CDR1 SEHNR and CDR2 FQNEAQ (reference sequence). V was pared by 5 bases and J by 9 bases, with 15 bases between. The CDR3 DNA reads TGTGCCAGCAGCGTGGGAGCTGCAGGGACGCAGTATTTT. Its protein product is CASSVGAAGTQYF.

This clonotype was picked up many times. This chain joins TRBV7-3 and TRBJ2-1, with 9 bases that match TRBD1. CDR3 length: 15 amino acids. In germline, CDR1 is SGHTA, CDR2 FQGTGA. Trimming cost V 6 bases and J 9 bases; bases outside gene matches: 12. CDR3 sequence: CASSKDRGRRGEQFF. In nucleotides, the CDR3 is TGTGCCAGCAGTAAGGACAGGGGTCGACGAGGTGAGCAGTTCTTC.

This clonotype was observed at least ten times. The chain is built from TRBV25-1 and TRBJ2-1; either TRBD1 or TRBD2 may fit D (5 bases each). V lost 5 bases, J lost 7 bases, and 15 bases lay in between. The length of the CDR3 is 14 residues. In germline, CDR1 is MGHDK, CDR2 SYGVNS. The CDR3 sequence is CASSNSGTGNEQFF. DNA for the CDR3: TGTGCCAGCAGTAATTCCGGGACGGGGAATGAGCAGTTCTTC.

As concerns this clonotype: A much larger clone lies a single base off, so this may be a read error. This sequence joins TRBV15 and TRBJ2-7; D gene unclear. The germline V and J ends were trimmed by 1 base and 7 bases, with 14 bases remaining between them. The CDR3 consists of 14 residues. The germline V gene has CDR1 LNHNV and CDR2 YYDKDF (reference sequence). CDR3 in amino acids: CATSRVEAYNEQYF. CDR3 bases: TGTGCCACCAGCAGAGTCGAAGCTTACAATGAGCAGTACTTC.

Worth noting for this clonotype: A much larger clone sits a single nucleotide away, making a read error possible. The chain has TRBV6-1 and TRBJ2-1; perhaps TRBD2 as D (6 bases). V was shortened by 11 bases and J by 0 bases, with 14 bases between the two germline ends. This CDR3 comprises 14 residues. Germline V gene sequence: CDR1 MNHNS, CDR2 SASEGT. The CDR3 bases are TGTGCCGGAGGGCACCTCCACTCCTACAATGAGCAGTTCTTC. Its translation: CAGGHLHSYNEQFF.

DNA for the CDR3: TGTGCCAGCACCCGAGACAGGGGGCAGGAGACCCAGTACTTC. Its translation: CASTRDRGQETQYF. This chain links TRBV12-3 or TRBV12-4 with TRBJ2-7, with 10 bases matching TRBD1. The DNA matches TRBJ2-5 better at its end, which makes the J call doubtful. CDR3 size: 14 residues.

Concerning this clonotype itself: This clone may be a read error of a much larger clone one base away. The chain is built from TRBV28 and TRBJ2-2; the D is unclear. V was pared by 4 bases and J by 4 bases, with 4 bases between. This CDR3 has 12 amino acids. CDR1 and CDR2 (germline): MDHEN, SYDVKM. The CDR3 sequence is CASSWSTGELFF. The DNA of the CDR3 is TGTGCCAGCAGTTGGAGCACCGGGGAGCTGTTTTTT. The whole variable domain, filled in from reference TRBV28 and TRBJ2-2, reads DVKVTQSSRYLVKRTGEKVFLECVQDMDHENMFWYRQDPGLGLRLIYFSYDVKMKEKGDIPEGYSVSREKKERFSLILESASTNQTSMYLCASSWSTGELFFGEGSRLTVL.

V and J are TRBV15 and TRBJ2-3; D not resolved. V was trimmed by 8 bases and J by 3 bases, leaving 15 bases between them. There are 14 residues in the CDR3. Germline loops: CDR1 LNHNV, CDR2 YYDKDF (reference sequence). The CDR3 nucleotides are TGTGCCACCTCCGCAGGCAAGCAAACAGATACGCAGTATTTT. It encodes CATSAGKQTDTQYF.

This clonotype was seen a handful of times. This rearrangement joins TRBV5-1 to TRBJ2-7; D is perhaps TRBD1 or TRBD2 (6 bases each). The germline V gene encodes CDR1 SGHRS and CDR2 YFSETQ. Trimming left V 6 bases short and J 0 bases short, with 13 bases between. The CDR3 spans 14 residues. The chain's CDR3 is CASTGDFYSYEQYF. In DNA, the CDR3 is TGCGCCAGCACAGGGGACTTTTACTCCTACGAGCAGTACTTC.

As regards this clonotype: The junction shows a germline mismatch at one end, possibly a read error. The chain employs TRBV12-3 or TRBV12-4 and TRBJ2-3; 9 nucleotides agree with TRBD1. The CDR3 sequence is 12 residues long. This CDR3 reads CASRQGADTRYF. The CDR3 DNA follows: TGTGCCAGCAGACAGGGGGCAGATACGCGGTATTTT.

This clonotype appeared once. J is TRBJ2-2 and V is TRBV13; D possibly uses TRBD1 or TRBD2 (5 bases each). Trimming removed 1 base from V and 4 bases from J, with 19 bases in between. The CDR3 consists of 18 residues. Germline CDR1 is PRHDT and CDR2 is FYEKMQ (reference sequence). The CDR3 sequence is CASSLVVGTQDPTGELFF. DNA of the CDR3: TGTGCCAGCAGCTTAGTCGTGGGGACCCAAGACCCCACCGGGGAGCTGTTTTTT.

On this clonotype itself: One base away lies a much larger clone, so this may be a sequencing read error. This rearrangement joins TRBV6-6 to TRBJ2-7; perhaps TRBD2 as D (5 bases). The CDR3 has 14 amino acids. Germline CDR1 is MNHNY and CDR2 is SVGAGI (reference sequence). The V and J ends lost 5 bases and 7 bases respectively, with 18 bases between them. CDR3 loop: CASSSGPASNEQYF. The CDR3 DNA reads TGTGCCAGCAGTAGCGGACCCGCTTCGAATGAGCAGTACTTC.

Comments on this clonotype: This may be a read error: a much more frequent sequence differs by one nucleotide. V usage is TRBV27 and J usage is TRBJ2-1; 8 bases align to TRBD1. V was pared by 6 bases and J by 12 bases, with 19 bases of the junction left unmatched. This CDR3 is built from 16 residues. Germline V gene lookup returns CDR1 MNHEY and CDR2 SMNVEV (reference sequence). The CDR3 here is CASSPLVPGGRGGQFF. In DNA, the CDR3 is TGTGCCAGCAGCCCCCTCGTTCCAGGGGGCCGAGGTGGGCAGTTCTTC.

This clonotype appeared many times. The chain uses TRBV24-1 and TRBJ2-4; the D is unclear. Trimming shortened V by 4 bases and J by 7 bases, and 4 bases separated the two germline ends. CDR1 and CDR2 from the germline V gene are KGHDR and SFDVKD. CDR3 length: 11 amino acids. CDR3 sequence: CATSENNIQYF. CDR3 sequence (DNA): TGTGCCACCAGTGAAAACAACATTCAGTACTTC.

The chain is built from TRBV6-5 and TRBJ1-2; 9 nucleotides agree with TRBD1. Germline CDR1 is MNHEY and CDR2 is SVGAGI. This CDR3 is built from 19 residues. V dropped 5 bases and J dropped 7; count of bases not matched to a gene: 23. CDR3 sequence (DNA): TGTGCCAGCAGTCACGGTTGTTCGGGCCTCTGGGGACAGGGTCGTGGCTACACCTTC. The encoded protein is CASSHGCSGLWGQGRGYTF.

V usage is TRBV12-3 or TRBV12-4 and J usage is TRBJ2-5, with D possibly being TRBD2 (6 bases). Trimming stripped 5 bases from V and 5 bases from J, with 12 bases between. The CDR3 loop spans 13 amino acids. The CDR3 here is CASSTTSTETQYF. CDR3 bases: TGTGCCAGCAGTACGACTAGTACCGAGACCCAGTACTTC.